This entry lists 22 T cell receptor beta chains sequenced from one sample in a study of technical replicates of blood from a handful of donors (dated by TCRdb to 2017 to 2019). The protocol used for the library was the immunoSEQ multiplex PCR assay. Sourced from immuneACCESS, this table was stored by TCRdb with only in-frame sequences that have V and J called. A share of the clones is absent; for the studies checked, an unresolved V gene accounts for under half, and the remainder has no known explanation. The sample data list about 84,000 clones, and roughly 98% of these were observed just once. Of the sample, approximately 0.15% falls within the top ten clones. Sequenced input: T cells isolated from PBMCs. The receptors were sampled from a human donor in good health.

The rearrangement links TRBV7-9 to TRBJ2-5, with TRBD1 identical over 7 bases. This CDR3 region has 14 residues. The V gene's germline CDR1 is SEHNR and CDR2 FQNEAQ (reference sequence). The J segment lost 0 bases and the V segment lost 4 bases, leaving 2 bases of the junction unmatched. The CDR3 DNA is TGTGCCAGCAGCTCGGACAGGCACCAAGAGACCCAGTACTTC. Protein sequence: CASSSDRHQETQYF.

V usage is TRBV6-1 and J usage is TRBJ2-5; D is undetermined. Germline loops: CDR1 MNHNS, CDR2 SASEGT. V was shortened by 6 bases and J by 5 bases, with 16 bases between the two germline ends. The CDR3 length is 14 residues. The CDR3 DNA follows: TGTGCCAGCAGGATAGGAGTAGCTACGGAGACCCAGTACTTC. Amino acid sequence: CASRIGVATETQYF.

The rearrangement joins TRBV9 to TRBJ1-4; 7 bases align to TRBD1. The germline V gene has CDR1 SGDLS and CDR2 YYNGEE. This CDR3 has 14 amino acids. The V and J ends lost 3 bases and 8 bases, in that order; junction bases with no gene match: 7. CDR3 amino acids: CASSAPGGEEKLFF. The CDR3 DNA reads TGTGCCAGCAGCGCCCCAGGGGGAGAAGAAAAACTGTTTTTT.

The chain employs TRBV14 and TRBJ2-7, with D perhaps TRBD2 (6 bases). The V end was cut by 0 bases, the J end by 3 bases, with 9 bases between. In germline, CDR1 is SGHDN, CDR2 FVKESK. There are 14 residues in the CDR3. The chain's CDR3 is CASSQEGLGYEQYF. The CDR3 DNA reads TGTGCCAGCAGCCAAGAGGGACTGGGCTACGAGCAGTACTTC.

The rearrangement joins TRBV27 to TRBJ1-5; no clear D. CDR3 length equals 15 residues. V was clipped by 2 bases and J by 4 bases, with 12 bases between them. Germline V CDR1 and CDR2: MNHEY, SMNVEV (reference sequence). This chain's CDR3 is CASSLNWSRNQPQHF. In DNA form, the CDR3 reads TGTGCCAGCAGTTTAAATTGGTCGAGGAATCAGCCCCAGCATTTT.

V gene TRBV30 combines with J gene TRBJ1-6; D unclear. This CDR3 contains 14 residues. The V end was cut by 1 base, the J end by 3 bases, with 7 bases between. Looked up from germline, CDR1 is GTSNPN and CDR2 is SVGIG (reference sequence). DNA for the CDR3: TGTGCCTGGAGTGGTTCTCTCTATAATTCACCCCTCCACTTT. Its translation is CAWSGSLYNSPLHF.

The rearrangement links TRBV15 to TRBJ2-7; the match to TRBD1 covers 12 bases. The V and J ends lost 8 bases and 7 bases, in that order; junction bases with no gene match: 9. CDR3 length equals 14 residues. Germline CDR1 is LNHNV and CDR2 is YYDKDF (reference sequence). The CDR3 DNA follows: TGTGCCACCCGGTCGGGACAGGGGGCAGGGGAGCAGTACTTC. Translated: CATRSGQGAGEQYF.

Here the CDR3 DNA reads TGTGCCAGCAGCTACAGGGAAGGTAGTTCACCCCTCCACTTT. Translating gives CASSYREGSSPLHF. The V gene is TRBV7-2, the J gene TRBJ1-6; weak D call: TRBD1 (6 bases). This CDR3 region has 14 residues. CDR1 is SGHTA, CDR2 FQGNSA, per germline. Trimming removed 4 bases from V and 9 bases from J, with 13 bases in between.

J is TRBJ2-3 and V is TRBV6-1; maybe TRBD1 (5 bases). The CDR3 length is 14 residues. Trimming shortened V by 3 bases and J by 1 base, and 8 bases separated the two germline ends. Germline V gene lookup returns CDR1 MNHNS and CDR2 SASEGT. The chain's CDR3 is CASSEGPRTDTQYF. CDR3 coding DNA: TGTGCCAGCAGTGAGGGGCCTCGCACAGATACGCAGTATTTT.

J is TRBJ1-3 and V is TRBV29-1; TRBD1 might be the D (6 bases). CDR1 and CDR2 from the germline V gene are SQVTM and ANQGSEA. V lost 6 bases to trimming and J lost 2 bases, with 14 bases between them. The CDR3 runs 14 residues. The CDR3 region has the DNA TGCAGCGTAAGGGGGGGGGCGACTGGAAACACCATATATTTT. It specifies CSVRGGATGNTIYF.

The chain combines TRBV7-9 with TRBJ1-5, with unresolved D. V lost 1 base and J lost 4, with 5 bases in between. This CDR3 spans 13 amino acids. Germline lookup yields CDR1 SEHNR and CDR2 FQNEAQ (reference sequence). The CDR3, as DNA: TGTGCCAGCAGCTTAGGAGAGAATCAGCCCCAGCATTTT. Translating gives CASSLGENQPQHF.

This clone appeared once. The J gene is TRBJ1-1, the V gene TRBV7-9; D not certain. Germline V lookup: CDR1 SEHNR, CDR2 FQNEAQ (reference sequence). Between the trimmed V and J ends, which lost 5 bases and 2 bases, there was a span of 18 bases. CDR3 length: 16 amino acids. Here the CDR3 reads CASSDSQLRVNTEAFF. The CDR3 nucleotides read TGTGCCAGCAGCGATAGTCAGTTGAGGGTCAACACTGAAGCTTTCTTT.

The chain uses TRBV19 and TRBJ1-2; D unclear. V was pared by 0 bases and J by 4 bases, with 6 bases between. This CDR3 is built from 13 residues. Germline V gives CDR1 LNHDA, CDR2 SQIVND (reference sequence). CDR3 in DNA: TGTGCCAGTAGTATAGACGGGATCTATGGCTACACCTTC. Translation: CASSIDGIYGYTF. The entire variable domain, with the rest obtained from reference TRBV19 and TRBJ1-2, is as follows: DGGITQSPKYLFRKEGQNVTLSCEQNLNHDAMYWYRQDPGQGLRLIYYSQIVNDFQKGDIAEGYSVSREKKESFPLTVTSAQKNPTAFYLCASSIDGIYGYTFGSGTRLTVV.

The chain carries TRBV4-1 and TRBJ2-3; D is uncertain. Germline V gives CDR1 MGHRA, CDR2 YSYEKL. The V and J ends lost 1 base and 1 base respectively, with 15 bases between them. The CDR3 has 17 amino acids. This chain's CDR3 is CASSQGGDRPGTDTQYF. CDR3 coding DNA: TGCGCCAGCAGCCAAGGAGGAGACCGTCCTGGCACAGATACGCAGTATTTT.

The genes are TRBV5-1 and TRBJ1-5; 8 bases map to TRBD1. Germline V CDR1 and CDR2: SGHRS, YFSETQ. With V trimmed by 2 bases and J by 2 bases, 9 bases remained unmatched. The CDR3 sequence is 17 residues long. CDR3 sequence: CASSLEPPGQGNQPQHF. The CDR3 DNA is TGCGCCAGCAGCTTAGAGCCCCCGGGACAGGGCAATCAGCCCCAGCATTTT.

This clone appeared a single time. The rearrangement uses TRBV29-1 and TRBJ2-3; 7 bases fit TRBD1. The CDR3 covers 15 residues. J lost 0 bases, V lost 3 bases, and 6 bases had no gene match. Germline V gene sequence: CDR1 SQVTM, CDR2 ANQGSEA. CDR3 protein: CSVEDRDSSTDTQYF. DNA for the CDR3: TGCAGCGTTGAGGATCGGGACAGCAGCACAGATACGCAGTATTTT.

The J gene is TRBJ1-1, the V gene TRBV19; D ambiguous. Looked up from germline, CDR1 is LNHDA and CDR2 is SQIVND (reference sequence). This CDR3 has 14 residues. Trimming removed 3 bases at V and 1 base at J, with 9 bases between. CDR3 amino acids: CASSIGGWNTEAFF. The CDR3 DNA reads as TGTGCCAGTAGTATTGGCGGGTGGAACACTGAAGCTTTCTTT.

This clone was recorded only once. The V gene is TRBV11-3, the J gene TRBJ2-7; the D gene is possibly TRBD2 (6 bases). Germline CDR1 reads SGHNT; CDR2 reads YENEEA. Trimming shortened V by 6 bases and J by 5 bases, and 20 bases separated the two germline ends. This CDR3 is built from 15 residues. CDR3 bases: TGTGCCAGCAGTACCCCGGGAGTTAGTCAAAACGAGCAGTACTTC. Translation gives CASSTPGVSQNEQYF.

The chain joins TRBV27 to TRBJ1-1, with TRBD1 identical over 10 bases. The junction had 4 bases not matched to a gene; V was cut back by 4 bases and J by 8 bases. This CDR3 contains 13 residues. Germline CDR1 is MNHEY and CDR2 is SMNVEV (reference sequence). DNA of the CDR3: TGTGCCAGCAGTTCAAAGGGACAGGGGGAAGCTTTCTTT. This sequence encodes CASSSKGQGEAFF.

This chain joins TRBV29-1 and TRBJ2-1, with 10 nucleotides matching TRBD2. Unmatched junction bases numbered 4, after V lost 1 base and J lost 4 bases. The germline CDR1 and CDR2 sequences are SQVTM and ANQGSEA. CDR3 length: 15 amino acids. The CDR3: CSVEGSGRLYNEQFF. DNA of the CDR3: TGCAGCGTTGAAGGTAGCGGGAGGTTATACAATGAGCAGTTCTTC.

The chain combines TRBV6-5 with TRBJ2-1; 8 bases are shared with TRBD1. Germline V CDR1 and CDR2: MNHEY, SVGAGI. Trimming at V came to 2 bases and at J to 1 base, leaving 4 bases not matched to a gene. This CDR3 contains 16 residues. The CDR3 protein is CASSYAGTGSYNEQFF. The CDR3 bases are TGTGCCAGCAGTTACGCCGGGACAGGATCCTACAATGAGCAGTTCTTC.

The rearrangement joins TRBV5-1 to TRBJ1-4, with 9 bases lining up with TRBD1. The CDR3 is 15 residues long. The germline CDR1 and CDR2 sequences are SGHRS and YFSETQ. V was clipped by 1 base and J by 7 bases; unmatched bases: 5. Written as DNA, the CDR3 is TGCGCCAGCAGCTTGCTAACAGGGGGCAGTGAAAAACTGTTTTTT. Its translation is CASSLLTGGSEKLFF.